These 26 T cell receptor beta chains were all obtained from the same sample, sequenced in a study of T cell responses to AZD1222 COVID-19 vaccine. Profiling relied on immunoSEQ multiplex PCR, and the TCRdb table lists in-frame clones only, not all of them. Of some 120,000 clones listed, roughly 87% are singletons. Specimen: peripheral blood, collected on day 0 of AZD1222 vaccination. These receptor sequences come from an adult in good health.

V is TRBV11-2 and J is TRBJ2-7; D is perhaps TRBD1 or TRBD2 (5 bases each). Trimming removed 3 bases from V and 0 bases from J, with 9 bases in between. The CDR3 runs 14 residues. Germline CDR1 and CDR2: SGHAT and FQNNGV. CDR3 sequence: CASSFGTSSYEQYF. CDR3 sequence (DNA): TGTGCCAGCAGCTTCGGGACCAGCTCCTACGAGCAGTACTTC.

The chain combines TRBV5-1 with TRBJ1-1; no clear D. The ends were cut back, 0 bases at V and 11 bases at J, with 17 bases in the middle. The CDR3 has 14 amino acids. CDR1 is SGHRS and CDR2 is YFSETQ in the germline V gene. CDR3 DNA sequence: TGCGCCAGCAGCTTGGATGGTCTCTCTTTGTCGGCTTTCTTT. As protein: CASSLDGLSLSAFF.

This clone was seen only a few times. The chain has TRBV4-1 and TRBJ1-3, with TRBD1 matching over 8 bases. Germline V gene lookup returns CDR1 MGHRA and CDR2 YSYEKL. The ends lost 3 bases at V and 2 bases at J; junction bases unmatched: 0. The CDR3 totals 14 residues. This chain's CDR3 is CASSQTGAGNTIYF. CDR3 bases: TGCGCCAGCAGCCAGACAGGGGCTGGAAACACCATATATTTT.

The rearrangement joins TRBV2 to TRBJ1-3, with TRBD1 as a possible D gene (5 bases). CDR3 length: 14 residues. Germline V gene lookup returns CDR1 SNHLY and CDR2 FYNNEI. V was pared by 9 bases and J by 4 bases, with 16 bases between. CDR3 residues: CARTTGGRGNTIYF. As DNA, the CDR3 is TGTGCCAGGACGACTGGGGGACGGGGAAACACCATATATTTT. The whole variable domain, remainder taken from reference TRBV2 and TRBJ1-3, is EPEVTQTPSHQVTQMGQEVILRCVPISNHLYFYWYRQILGQKVEFLVSFYNNEISEKSEIFDDQFSVERPDGSNFTLKIRSTKLEDSAMYFCARTTGGRGNTIYFGEGSWLTVV.

This clone came up once. The rearrangement uses TRBV7-2 and TRBJ1-6; no clear D. Germline V gene lookup returns CDR1 SGHTA and CDR2 FQGNSA. The V end lost 5 bases, the J end lost 0 bases, and 8 bases lay between the germline ends. The CDR3 has 15 residues. CDR3 nucleotides: TGTGCCAGCAGCCTAAGGAGCTCCTATAATTCACCCCTCCACTTT. It yields the protein CASSLRSSYNSPLHF.

V gene TRBV5-6 combines with J gene TRBJ1-4; D unresolved. This CDR3 has 14 amino acids. Germline CDR1 is SGHDT and CDR2 is YYEEEE. Between the trimmed V and J ends, which lost 0 bases and 4 bases, there was a span of 7 bases. Written as DNA, the CDR3 is TGTGCCAGCAGCTTGGCCGGGATTAATGAAAAACTGTTTTTT. Its protein is CASSLAGINEKLFF.

The J gene is TRBJ1-4, the V gene TRBV28; possible D gene TRBD1, 6 bases. Trimming took 6 bases from V and 3 from J, leaving 14 bases between them. Germline V gene sequence: CDR1 MDHEN, CDR2 SYDVKM. The CDR3 contains 15 residues. As DNA, the CDR3 is TGTGCCAGCAGCCCAACGACAGGAGCTAATGAAAAACTGTTTTTT. This codes for CASSPTTGANEKLFF.

This clone has a handful of counts. The V and J genes are TRBV5-1 and TRBJ1-5, with unresolved D. The V gene lost 8 bases and the J gene lost 6 bases, with 15 bases spanning the gap. Germline V gives CDR1 SGHRS, CDR2 YFSETQ. The CDR3 runs 13 residues. The DNA for the CDR3 is TGCGCCAGGTCCCTAGGCGTGGGTCAGCCCCAGCATTTT. As protein: CARSLGVGQPQHF.

The chain has TRBV30 and TRBJ1-2; weak D call: TRBD1 (5 bases). The V end was cut by 2 bases, the J end by 4 bases, with 17 bases between. Germline V CDR1 and CDR2: GTSNPN, SVGIG (reference sequence). The CDR3 extends over 15 amino acids. CDR3 in amino acids: CAWSPRQGLGYGYTF. The DNA for the CDR3 is TGTGCCTGGAGTCCGCGCCAGGGTTTGGGCTATGGCTACACCTTC.

This clone was seen just once. The genes are TRBV19 and TRBJ2-3; possible D gene TRBD2, 5 bases. The V and J ends lost 6 bases and 4 bases respectively, with 23 bases between them. The CDR3 runs to 17 residues. Germline V lookup: CDR1 LNHDA, CDR2 SQIVND (reference sequence). The CDR3 protein is CASRQLGFGGQPDTQYF. In nucleotides, the CDR3 is TGTGCCAGTAGACAACTAGGCTTTGGCGGCCAACCAGATACGCAGTATTTT.

This sequence joins TRBV29-1 and TRBJ1-1; 10 bases align to TRBD1. The CDR3 length is 14 residues. J lost 6 bases, V lost 2 bases, and 6 bases had no gene match. Germline V gene data show CDR1 as SQVTM and CDR2 as ANQGSEA. The CDR3 loop is CSVESPGQGAEAFF. The CDR3 nucleotides read TGCAGCGTTGAATCACCCGGACAGGGGGCTGAAGCTTTCTTT.

This clone was found a few times. The chain uses TRBV5-1 and TRBJ2-7; D unclear. V was clipped by 3 bases and J by 3 bases, with 13 bases between them. The germline CDR1 and CDR2 sequences are SGHRS and YFSETQ. This CDR3 spans 14 amino acids. The CDR3 DNA sequence: TGCGCCAGCAGCTCCTTCGGGCGCAACTACGAGCAGTACTTC. It encodes CASSSFGRNYEQYF.

This clone was seen a few times. The CDR3: CASSHAGGGYPGAYEQYF. As DNA, the CDR3 is TGCGCCAGCAGCCATGCGGGGGGCGGTTACCCCGGGGCATACGAGCAGTACTTC. The rearrangement uses TRBV5-1 and TRBJ2-7; 8 bases agree with TRBD2. Unmatched junction bases numbered 19, after V lost 4 bases and J lost 4 bases. CDR1 SGHRS and CDR2 YFSETQ come from the germline V gene. This CDR3 region has 18 residues.

The gene calls are TRBV5-1 and TRBJ2-3, with D tentatively TRBD2 (6 bases). Trimming removed 3 bases from V and 0 bases from J, with 8 bases in between. The germline gives CDR1 SGHRS, CDR2 YFSETQ. The CDR3 has 14 amino acids. For the CDR3, the DNA is TGCGCCAGCAGCTACGGGACTAGCACAGATACGCAGTATTTT. This gives the protein CASSYGTSTDTQYF.

CDR3 coding DNA: TGTGCCATCAGTGGAGGACGGAATAATCAGCCCCAGCATTTT. It translates to CAISGGRNNQPQHF. The chain couples TRBV10-3 to TRBJ1-5; unclear D gene. The CDR3 contains 14 residues. V lost 4 bases to trimming and J lost 4 bases, with 11 bases between them. Germline values: CDR1 ENHRY, CDR2 SYGVKD.

The J gene is TRBJ2-1, the V gene TRBV4-1, with 7 bases fitting TRBD2. J gave up 2 bases and V 1 base, and 11 bases lay outside the gene matches. The CDR3 is 18 residues long. Looked up from germline, CDR1 is MGHRA and CDR2 is YSYEKL. CDR3 in amino acids: CASSQAVASGQAYNEQFF. Written as DNA, the CDR3 is TGCGCCAGCAGCCAAGCGGTGGCTAGCGGACAAGCCTACAATGAGCAGTTCTTC.

The chain links TRBV3-1 (or the pseudogene TRBV3-2) to TRBJ2-1; 7 nucleotides line up with TRBD1. This CDR3 comprises 15 residues. Unmatched junction bases numbered 4, after V lost 3 bases and J lost 2 bases. Germline loops: CDR1 LGHDT, CDR2 YNNKEL (reference sequence). The CDR3 sequence: CASSQDRTTYNEQFF. For the CDR3, the DNA is TGTGCCAGCAGCCAGGACAGGACAACCTACAATGAGCAGTTCTTC.

The genes are TRBV18 and TRBJ2-7; 14 nucleotides line up with TRBD2. Germline CDR1 is KGHSH and CDR2 is LQKENI. V lost 3 bases, J lost 0 bases, and 4 bases stayed unmatched. The CDR3 spans 17 residues. CDR3 sequence reads: CASSPTSGGASSYEQYF. CDR3 bases: TGTGCCAGCTCACCGACTAGCGGGGGGGCAAGCTCCTACGAGCAGTACTTC.

This chain joins TRBV6-6 and TRBJ1-1; 7 bases map to TRBD1. Germline loops: CDR1 MNHNY, CDR2 SVGAGI (reference sequence). V lost 10 bases to trimming and J lost 0 bases; unmatched junction nucleotides: 14. The length of the CDR3 is 16 residues. CDR3 DNA sequence: TGTGCCATTTCACAACCGGGACAGAATATGAACACTGAAGCTTTCTTT. This gives the protein CAISQPGQNMNTEAFF.

The chain employs TRBV7-3 and TRBJ1-1; 9 nucleotides align to TRBD1. The V segment lost 5 bases and the J segment 6 bases; nucleotides outside the gene matches: 13. The germline V gene encodes CDR1 SGHTA and CDR2 FQGTGA. The CDR3 is made up of 16 amino acids. The CDR3 is CASSPQTGGKLPEAFF. The CDR3 bases are TGTGCCAGCAGCCCTCAGACAGGGGGTAAGCTACCTGAAGCTTTCTTT.

The CDR3 DNA reads as TGTGCCAGCAGCTCAGGGGGCACTAGCGGGGGAACCTACGAGCAGTACTTC. It is translated as CASSSGGTSGGTYEQYF. V usage is TRBV7-6 and J usage is TRBJ2-7, with 11 bases matching TRBD2. This CDR3 has 17 residues. Germline V gene data show CDR1 as SGHVS and CDR2 as FNYEAQ. V was clipped by 4 bases and J by 2 bases; unmatched bases: 10. Filled out from reference TRBV7-6 and TRBJ2-7, the complete variable domain reads GAGVSQSPRYKVTKRGQDVALRCDPISGHVSLYWYRQALGQGPEFLTYFNYEAQQDKSGLPNDRFSAERPEGSISTLTIQRTEQRDSAMYRCASSSGGTSGGTYEQYFGPGTRLTVT.

V usage is TRBV18 and J usage is TRBJ1-6; D is undetermined. Germline CDR1 reads KGHSH; CDR2 reads LQKENI. Trimming removed 2 bases from V and 10 bases from J, with 9 bases in between. The CDR3 contains 13 residues. For the CDR3, the DNA is TGTGCCAGCTCACCAACAGTCGACTCACCCCTCCACTTT. Amino acids: CASSPTVDSPLHF. The full variable domain, in which reference TRBV18 and TRBJ1-6 provide the parts outside the CDR3, is NAGVMQNPRHLVRRRGQEARLRCSPMKGHSHVYWYRQLPEEGLKFMVYLQKENIIDESGMPKERFSAEFPKEGPSILRIQQVVRGDSAAYFCASSPTVDSPLHFGNGTRLTVT.

The CDR3 sequence: CASRLQGNGNQPQHF. The CDR3, as DNA: TGTGCCAGCAGGCTACAGGGGAACGGCAATCAGCCCCAGCATTTT. V and J are TRBV28 and TRBJ1-5; 7 nucleotides line up with TRBD1. Germline CDR1 MDHEN, CDR2 SYDVKM. The CDR3 covers 15 residues. The J segment lost 2 bases and the V segment lost 6 bases, leaving 7 bases of the junction unmatched.

J is TRBJ1-2 and V is TRBV4-3; D remains unclear. Germline-derived CDR1 and CDR2 are LGHNA and YSLEER. V lost 0 bases and J 7 bases, leaving 9 bases between the germline ends. This CDR3 contains 13 residues. CDR3 sequence reads: CASSQERSAGYTF. Here the CDR3 DNA reads TGCGCCAGCAGCCAAGAAAGGTCTGCTGGCTACACCTTC.

The rearrangement joins TRBV30 to TRBJ1-1; D is perhaps TRBD1 (5 bases). Germline V gene sequence: CDR1 GTSNPN, CDR2 SVGIG (reference sequence). Trimming took off 5 bases at V and 4 bases at J, with 20 bases between the two ends. The CDR3 totals 15 residues. The CDR3 loop reads CAWGNAGALSTEAFF. The CDR3 region has the DNA TGTGCCTGGGGTAATGCTGGGGCGCTGAGCACTGAAGCTTTCTTT.

The gene calls are TRBV6-4 and TRBJ2-1; the match to TRBD1 covers 8 bases. Trimming cost V 4 bases and J 15 bases; bases outside gene matches: 11. The CDR3 runs to 13 residues. CDR1 and CDR2 (germline): MRHNA, SNTAGT. CDR3 nucleotides: TGTGCCAGCAGTGGGGTGGGCGGACAGGGTCTGTTCTTC. Protein sequence: CASSGVGGQGLFF.